Below, 4 T cell receptor beta chains from the same sample are listed, as sequenced in a study of cytomegalovirus exposure and HLA in healthy donors. Primers included in the PCR were 60 Vbeta and 13 Jbeta primers. Using immunoSEQ multiplex PCR, the repertoire was profiled, and TCRdb retains in-frame clones only, with some absent. The table lists over 150,000 clones, 65% to 85% of them singletons. The specimen sequenced was PBMCs. These TCRs come from a woman between 40 and 55 years old in good health and CMV-seropositive.

This chain connects TRBV9 to TRBJ1-1; 10 nucleotides match TRBD1. CDR1 SGDLS and CDR2 YYNGEE come from the germline V gene. The CDR3 runs to 14 residues. The V gene end was trimmed by 0 bases and the J gene end by 8 bases; junction bases not matched to a gene: 4. CDR3 sequence: CASSVDQDRGEAFF. DNA of the CDR3: TGTGCCAGCAGCGTAGATCAGGACAGGGGGGAAGCTTTCTTT.

Notes on this clone: Different DNA sequences within this sample yield the same CDR3. This rearrangement joins TRBV30 to TRBJ1-1; D is unclear. V gave up 7 bases and J gave up 1 base, with 7 bases separating them. Germline CDR1 and CDR2: GTSNPN and SVGIG (reference sequence). The CDR3 is made up of 11 amino acids. The CDR3 is CASGGNTEAFF. In DNA, the CDR3 is TGTGCCTCAGGAGGGAACACTGAAGCTTTCTTT.

The CDR3 reads CASSSVQGLGTGELFF. Written as DNA, the CDR3 is TGTGCCAGCAGCTCCGTCCAGGGTCTGGGCACCGGGGAGCTGTTTTTT. V is TRBV7-9 and J is TRBJ2-2; maybe TRBD1 (5 bases). The CDR3 consists of 16 residues. Trimming took off 4 bases at V and 4 bases at J, with 16 bases between the two ends. Germline V gene data show CDR1 as SEHNR and CDR2 as FQNEAQ (reference sequence).

This clone appeared once. The rearrangement joins TRBV4-3 to TRBJ2-6, with D possibly TRBD1 on 6 matching bases. CDR1 is LGHNA, CDR2 YSLEER, per germline. The CDR3 loop spans 16 amino acids. Trimming left V 1 base short and J 4 bases short, with 11 bases between. CDR3 amino acids: CASSQGAGVGANVLTF. DNA for the CDR3: TGCGCCAGCAGCCAAGGGGCAGGGGTCGGGGCCAACGTCCTGACTTTC.